This TCR beta chain was sequenced in a study of T cells after yellow fever vaccination. Study-level points and caveats: Contamination of FACS-sorted repertoires by abundant clonotypes from the bulk population could occur.

The germline V gene encodes CDR1 ENHRY and CDR2 SYGVKD. The V gene end was trimmed by 5 bases and the J gene end by 6 bases; junction bases not matched to a gene: 8. The CDR3 length is 15 residues. About this clonotype itself: Its antigen is currently unknown.

Each CDR3 protein is one row after TCRdb ran MiXCR on the 5' RACE reads. This sample has 350,000 or so distinct CDR3 sequences, with 8% to 9.5% found just once. This chain uses TRBV10-3 with TRBJ1-2, with 11 bases lining up with TRBD1. This specimen consisted of PBMCs, obtained roughly 46 days after the first yellow fever vaccination. The receptor was isolated from a man between 18 and 29 years old who received the YFV17D yellow fever vaccine. CDR3 sequence reads: CAISTGQGALDGYTF. CDR3 in DNA: TGTGCCATCAGTACCGGACAGGGGGCTTTGGATGGCTACACCTTC.